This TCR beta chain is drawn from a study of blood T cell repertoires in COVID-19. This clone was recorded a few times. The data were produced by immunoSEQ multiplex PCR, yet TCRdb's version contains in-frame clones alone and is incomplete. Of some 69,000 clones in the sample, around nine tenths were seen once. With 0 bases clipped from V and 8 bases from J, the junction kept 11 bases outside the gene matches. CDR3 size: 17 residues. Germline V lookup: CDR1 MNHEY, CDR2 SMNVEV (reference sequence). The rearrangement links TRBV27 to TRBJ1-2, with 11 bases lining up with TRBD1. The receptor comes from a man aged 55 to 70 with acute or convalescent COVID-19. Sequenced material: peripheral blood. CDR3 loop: CASSLSIPGTGGIGYTF. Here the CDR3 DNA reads TGTGCCAGCAGTTTATCTATCCCCGGGACAGGGGGTATCGGCTACACCTTC.